Listed below are T cell receptor beta chains from one sample, sequenced in a study of a mutant IDH1 vaccine in newly diagnosed glioma. No antigen has been identified for these receptors. The assay was immunoSEQ multiplex PCR, and TCRdb's table has in-frame clones only and misses some. The sample has about 46,000 clones; roughly 92% are singletons. This sample comprised PBMCs, obtained from a glioma patient whose treatment included an IDH1 peptide vaccine. The source is a man between 45 and 60 years old with glioma. The CDR3 runs from the conserved cysteine through the conserved F or W. D genes are given only for firm matches. Size tells how often a clone was seen (once, few, many) or the class of an expanded clone, and some rows leave it out.

D: .; J: TRBJ2-7; V: TRBV4-3; size: .; length: 15; CDR3: CASSQDSGPLGEQYF; DNA: TGCGCCAGCAGCCAAGATTCGGGCCCCCTGGGGGAGCAGTACTTC
D: TRBD1; J: TRBJ2-4; V: TRBV27; size: few; length: 13; CDR3: CASSGQGVNIQYF; DNA: TGTGCCAGCAGTGGACAGGGGGTTAACATTCAGTACTTC
D: TRBD1; J: TRBJ2-7; V: TRBV19; size: .; length: 13; CDR3: CASTGTAAYEQYF; DNA: TGTGCCAGTACCGGGACAGCGGCCTACGAGCAGTACTTC
D: .; J: TRBJ1-2; V: TRBV5-6; size: .; length: 16; CDR3: CASSPTVRDGDYGYTF; DNA: TGTGCCAGCAGCCCGACGGTCCGGGACGGAGACTATGGCTACACCTTC
D: .; J: TRBJ2-1; V: TRBV28; size: .; length: 13; CDR3: CASSRTGADEQFF; DNA: TGTGCCAGCAGCCGGACGGGGGCCGATGAGCAGTTCTTC
D: .; J: TRBJ2-5; V: TRBV27; size: .; length: 13; CDR3: CASSFLASETQYF; DNA: TGTGCCAGCAGTTTCCTAGCGTCGGAGACCCAGTACTTC
D: .; J: TRBJ1-6; V: TRBV28; size: .; length: 15; CDR3: CASSPEGRSSSPLHF; DNA: TGTGCCAGCAGTCCCGAGGGACGGTCGTCCTCACCCCTCCACTTT
D: .; J: TRBJ2-7; V: TRBV6-1; size: .; length: 15; CDR3: CASSYSTVSSYEQYF; DNA: TGTGCCAGCAGCTATTCCACAGTGAGCTCCTACGAGCAGTACTTC
D: .; J: TRBJ1-3; V: TRBV28; size: .; length: 16; CDR3: CASFQSGAYSGNTIYF; DNA: TGTGCCAGCTTCCAGAGCGGGGCTTACTCTGGAAACACCATATATTTT
D: .; J: TRBJ2-7; V: TRBV5-6; size: .; length: 14; CDR3: CASSFISETYEQYF; DNA: TGTGCCAGCAGCTTTATCTCAGAGACGTACGAGCAGTACTTC
D: .; J: TRBJ1-2; V: TRBV4-2; size: .; length: 17; CDR3: CASSQANVAVGLDGYTF; DNA: TGTGCCAGCAGCCAAGCGAATGTGGCAGTAGGATTGGATGGCTACACCTTC
D: .; J: TRBJ1-2; V: TRBV30; size: .; length: 16; CDR3: CAWSVSRTPTNYGYTF; DNA: TGTGCCTGGAGTGTATCGAGGACACCCACGAACTATGGCTACACCTTC
D: TRBD1; J: TRBJ2-5; V: TRBV5-4; size: .; length: 18; CDR3: CASSFPGQGGNRRETQYF; DNA: TGTGCCAGCAGCTTCCCGGGACAGGGAGGAAATCGGAGGGAGACCCAGTACTTC
D: .; J: TRBJ1-4; V: TRBV4-1; size: .; length: 19; CDR3: CASSQAGTLPLATNEKLFF; DNA: TGCGCCAGCAGCCAAGCTGGCACATTACCCCTCGCAACTAATGAAAAACTGTTTTTT
D: TRBD1; J: TRBJ1-4; V: TRBV4-3; size: once; length: 15; CDR3: CASSQGDRGQIELFF; DNA: TGCGCCAGCAGCCAAGGGGACAGGGGGCAGATAGAACTGTTTTTT
D: TRBD1; J: TRBJ1-1; V: TRBV7-9; size: once; length: 14; CDR3: CASSGGGQTLEAFF; DNA: TGTGCCAGCAGCGGGGGGGGACAGACTCTTGAAGCTTTCTTT
D: .; J: TRBJ2-2; V: TRBV18; size: .; length: 16; CDR3: CASSRNPVTNTGELFF; DNA: TGTGCCAGCTCTCGGAACCCGGTCACGAACACCGGGGAGCTGTTTTTT
D: .; J: TRBJ1-2; V: TRBV20-1; size: .; length: 10; CDR3: CSATYYGYTF; DNA: TGCAGTGCGACCTACTATGGCTACACCTTC
D: .; J: TRBJ2-7; V: TRBV11-2; size: .; length: 11; CDR3: CASTTQGEQYF; DNA: TGTGCCAGCACCACCCAGGGCGAGCAGTACTTC
D: TRBD1; J: TRBJ2-1; V: TRBV6-5; size: .; length: 12; CDR3: CAVTGAYNEQFF; DNA: TGTGCTGTGACAGGGGCCTACAATGAGCAGTTCTTC
D: .; J: TRBJ2-2; V: TRBV4-2; size: .; length: 16; CDR3: CASSQDPTGVPGELFF; DNA: TGTGCCAGCAGCCAAGATCCGACAGGCGTCCCAGGGGAGCTGTTTTTT
D: .; J: TRBJ1-4; V: TRBV5-1; size: .; length: 16; CDR3: CASSLVGQPTNEKLFF; DNA: TGCGCCAGCAGCTTGGTGGGACAACCAACTAATGAAAAACTGTTTTTT
D: TRBD1; J: TRBJ2-7; V: TRBV5-4; size: few; length: 14; CDR3: CASSVPGQGVEQYF; DNA: TGTGCCAGCAGCGTCCCGGGACAGGGAGTCGAGCAGTACTTC
D: .; J: TRBJ1-1; V: TRBV13; size: few; length: 14; CDR3: CASSLGRGNTEAFF; DNA: TGTGCCAGCAGCTTGGGTCGGGGAAACACTGAAGCTTTCTTT
D: TRBD1; J: TRBJ2-5; V: TRBV2; size: .; length: 18; CDR3: CASEEGTGGVQRQETQYF; DNA: TGTGCCAGCGAGGAGGGGACAGGGGGCGTCCAACGGCAAGAGACCCAGTACTTC
D: TRBD1; J: TRBJ2-3; V: TRBV5-1; size: .; length: 15; CDR3: CASSFRDRGSDTQYF; DNA: TGCGCCAGCAGTTTCCGGGACAGGGGTTCAGATACGCAGTATTTT
D: .; J: TRBJ2-7; V: TRBV7-6; size: .; length: 15; CDR3: CASSLAKDGSYEQYF; DNA: TGTGCCAGCAGCTTAGCAAAGGACGGATCCTACGAGCAGTACTTC
D: TRBD1; J: TRBJ2-7; V: TRBV2; size: .; length: 13; CDR3: CASRETGPYEQYF; DNA: TGTGCCAGCAGAGAGACAGGGCCCTACGAGCAGTACTTC
D: .; J: TRBJ1-5; V: TRBV28; size: .; length: 13; CDR3: CASSRPGIQPQHF; DNA: TGTGCCAGCAGTCGACCGGGGATCCAGCCCCAGCATTTT
D: .; J: TRBJ1-4; V: TRBV6-1; size: .; length: 13; CDR3: CASRDMVREKLFF; DNA: TGTGCCAGCAGAGACATGGTACGGGAAAAACTGTTTTTT
D: .; J: TRBJ1-2; V: TRBV7-9; size: .; length: 14; CDR3: CASSLARTIYGYTF; DNA: TGTGCCAGCAGCTTAGCCCGGACAATCTATGGCTACACCTTC
D: TRBD1; J: TRBJ1-2; V: TRBV4-1; size: .; length: 15; CDR3: CASSPGTGVADGYTF; DNA: TGCGCCAGCAGCCCAGGGACAGGGGTCGCCGATGGCTACACCTTC
D: TRBD2; J: TRBJ2-3; V: TRBV7-9; size: .; length: 15; CDR3: CASSPAGERADTQYF; DNA: TGTGCCAGCAGCCCAGCGGGGGAAAGGGCAGATACGCAGTATTTT
D: .; J: TRBJ1-3; V: TRBV30; size: .; length: 12; CDR3: CAWSSSGNTIYF; DNA: TGTGCCTGGAGTAGCTCTGGAAACACCATATATTTT
D: .; J: TRBJ1-1; V: TRBV7-2; size: .; length: 17; CDR3: CASSLDPRWGIDTEAFF; DNA: TGTGCCAGCAGCTTAGACCCCAGGTGGGGAATAGACACTGAAGCTTTCTTT
D: TRBD2; J: TRBJ2-3; V: TRBV7-6; size: .; length: 16; CDR3: CASSPGASGSTDTQYF; DNA: TGTGCCAGCAGTCCTGGGGCTAGCGGGAGCACAGATACGCAGTATTTT
D: TRBD1; J: TRBJ1-3; V: TRBV6-5; size: .; length: 9; CDR3: CASRRQGVF; DNA: TGTGCCAGCAGGCGACAGGGAGTTTTT
D: TRBD1; J: TRBJ1-1; V: TRBV2; size: .; length: 14; CDR3: CASRQGATRTEAFF; DNA: TGTGCCAGCAGACAGGGGGCGACCCGGACTGAAGCTTTCTTT
D: TRBD1; J: TRBJ1-2; V: TRBV28; size: .; length: 14; CDR3: CASSSGTASYGYTF; DNA: TGTGCCAGCAGTTCCGGGACAGCCTCCTATGGCTACACCTTC
D: .; J: TRBJ2-3; V: TRBV6-4; size: .; length: 15; CDR3: CASSEVWGSTDTQYF; DNA: TGTGCCAGCAGTGAAGTATGGGGGAGCACAGATACGCAGTATTTT
D: .; J: TRBJ2-7; V: TRBV5-1; size: .; length: 13; CDR3: CASSLGGNYEQYF; DNA: TGCGCCAGCAGCTTGGGGGGGAACTACGAGCAGTACTTC
D: TRBD2; J: TRBJ2-3; V: TRBV28; size: .; length: 17; CDR3: CASKEGWSGGYTDTQYF; DNA: TGTGCCAGCAAGGAGGGGTGGAGCGGGGGCTACACAGATACGCAGTATTTT
D: .; J: TRBJ1-3; V: TRBV30; size: .; length: 15; CDR3: CAWSMTGSSGNTIYF; DNA: TGTGCCTGGAGCATGACCGGGTCCTCTGGAAACACCATATATTTT
D: .; J: TRBJ2-1; V: TRBV6-4; size: .; length: 15; CDR3: CASSDSAGSYNEQFF; DNA: TGTGCCAGCAGTGACTCGGCAGGCTCCTACAATGAGCAGTTCTTC
D: TRBD1; J: TRBJ2-1; V: TRBV14; size: .; length: 16; CDR3: CASSPRDRTSYNEQFF; DNA: TGTGCCAGCAGCCCGCGGGACAGGACCTCCTACAATGAGCAGTTCTTC
D: .; J: TRBJ1-3; V: TRBV14; size: .; length: 19; CDR3: CASSQDRWSKRDSGNTIYF; DNA: TGTGCCAGCAGCCAAGATAGATGGAGCAAACGGGACTCTGGAAACACCATATATTTT
D: .; J: TRBJ2-7; V: TRBV4-3; size: once; length: 14; CDR3: CASSQDRDIYEQYF; DNA: TGCGCCAGCAGCCAAGATAGGGATATCTACGAGCAGTACTTC
D: .; J: TRBJ2-3; V: TRBV29-1; size: .; length: 15; CDR3: CSVERTAPSTDTQYF; DNA: TGCAGCGTTGAAAGGACAGCTCCTAGCACAGATACGCAGTATTTT
D: .; J: TRBJ1-2; V: TRBV19; size: .; length: 16; CDR3: CASSIDWGPHRYGYTF; DNA: TGTGCCAGTAGTATAGATTGGGGACCACACCGCTATGGCTACACCTTC
D: TRBD1; J: TRBJ1-1; V: TRBV4-3; size: .; length: 15; CDR3: CASSQDTGANTEAFF; DNA: TGCGCCAGCAGCCAAGACACAGGGGCGAACACTGAAGCTTTCTTT
D: TRBD1; J: TRBJ2-3; V: TRBV2; size: .; length: 15; CDR3: CASRDRGFRTDTQYF; DNA: TGTGCCAGCAGGGACAGGGGATTCCGCACAGATACGCAGTATTTT
D: TRBD2; J: TRBJ2-3; V: TRBV5-1; size: once; length: 15; CDR3: CASSLQLGGSDTQYF; DNA: TGCGCCAGCAGCTTGCAGTTGGGGGGGAGTGATACGCAGTATTTT
D: .; J: TRBJ2-7; V: TRBV18; size: .; length: 15; CDR3: CASSPHQGLSSEQYF; DNA: TGTGCCAGCTCACCACACCAGGGGTTATCCAGCGAGCAGTACTTC